This T cell receptor beta chain was retrieved from a study of T cell responses to AZD1222 COVID-19 vaccine (dated by TCRdb to about 2021). Regarding the research as a whole: AZD1222 recipients with second doses at about 4 weeks or about 12 weeks were pooled, because spike-specific TCR depth and breadth did not differ between schedules. Trial participants were enrolled into age subgroups of 18-55, 56-69 and 70-plus years, which contained approximately 150, 28 and 58 TCR-sequenced participants, respectively. A total of approximately 230 trial participants underwent TCR sequencing, of whom about 210 received two doses of AZD1222 and roughly 25 received two doses of the MenACWY control vaccine. Points the paper makes about the study in general: Participants were mostly white British, with more females than males. The authors suggested clonal diversity may have been underestimated. Conclusions about previously exposed vaccinees are limited, since just 5 to 7 AZD1222 recipients were seropositive for SARS-CoV-2 at baseline. Reportedly, almost half of the unique spike-specific TCRs recognized epitopes lying outside the regions that are mutated in the B.1.351 and B.1.1.7 variants. The 56-69-year group was small, and its depth increase did not reach significance, likely because of low power. Because no day 14 peak-response samples were available, the repertoires could be characterized only after the peak T cell response. The vaccine-associated CD4 TCRs covered the entire spike protein, and the dominant responses fell in regions 160-218 and 743-854. A significant rise in spike-specific TCR breadth and depth was observed after two AZD1222 doses relative to day 0 and relative to MenACWY recipients.

The CDR3 starts with the cysteine, ends with the phenylalanine, and has 15 residues. Only CDR3 DNA is held: 45 bases, read in frame from base 1. The germline V gene (reference sequence) specifies GTSNPN as CDR1 and SVGIG as CDR2. Trimming takes 0 bases off V and 0 bases off J; junction bases not matched to a gene: 2. The CDR3 regions of human TCRbeta chains were subjected to immunosequencing. Regarding the original processing steps: TCRs in the repertoires were compared against a reference library of SARS-CoV-2-specific TCRs that had been generated with the MIRA antigen-specificity platform. Breadth was defined as the fraction of unique TCRs that were SARS-CoV-2-associated. Depth was defined as the fraction of total T cells that were SARS-CoV-2-associated. Using the MIRA data, each spike-specific TCR was assigned both to the spike region to which the TCR was reactive and to a CD4 or CD8 class. Log10-transformed breadth and depth values were compared by one-way ANOVA with Sidak's multiple comparisons tests. TCRdb's version of the immuneACCESS table is confined to in-frame rearrangements and falls short of the full clone set. An unresolved V gene accounts for under half of the shortfall where checked; the remainder is of unknown origin. The V and J calls and clone size come from that table; D and trimming were worked out from the DNA. Present in this sample are 75,000 to 90,000 clones, approximately 88% of which were seen just once. In total, the top ten clones hold approximately 2.5% of the sample.

Per the publication, the time point label means: baseline before first vaccination. Vaccinee samples were obtained from the UK trials COV001 and COV002, which included a single-blind randomized controlled phase 2/3 trial of AZD1222 (ChAdOx1 nCoV-19) in healthy adults. Trial participant PBMC samples were collected at day 0 and day 28 after the second dose for TCRbeta chain sequencing. About this clone: The clone's antigen remains unknown. No base-level quality is on record; no much larger clone is a single base apart.

The starting material was peripheral blood, obtained on day 0 of AZD1222 vaccination. This chain joins TRBV30 to TRBJ2-7, with 10 bases in between that match TRBD1. The clonotype comes from an adult in good health. The DNA sequence reads TGTGCCTGGAGTGTCGGGACAGGGGACTCCTACGAGCAGTACTTC. It codes for CAWSVGTGDSYEQYF.